The 9 T cell receptor beta chains listed next were all sequenced from one sample in a study of radiotherapy plus CTLA-4 blockade in lung cancer (dated by TCRdb to 2016 to 2018). Libraries were built with the immunoSEQ multiplex PCR assay. Here the immuneACCESS table is served through TCRdb, limited to in-frame sequences with V and J called. Missing clones are a known gap in these copies; in checked studies unresolved V genes cover under half, and the rest lacks a known reason. The sample has 85,000 to 120,000 clones on record, 85% to 90% of them singletons. The ten most abundant clones make up 2.4% of the sample. Sequenced here: peripheral blood, sampled from a patient treated with radiotherapy plus ipilimumab. Every receptor here comes from a human donor with non-small cell lung cancer that progressed on radiotherapy plus ipilimumab. Some clones in this sample may be carry-over from other donors' samples.

The chain uses TRBV5-1 and TRBJ1-3; D call uncertain. Germline CDR1 reads SGHRS; CDR2 reads YFSETQ. The CDR3 is 16 residues long. Trimming removed 4 bases at V and 2 bases at J, with 16 bases between. In DNA, the CDR3 is TGCGCCAGCAGCGAAAGATGGGGAAACCCTGGAAACACCATATATTTT. Translation: CASSERWGNPGNTIYF.

The J gene is TRBJ2-5, the V gene TRBV7-2; tentatively, D is TRBD2 (5 bases). Germline values: CDR1 SGHTA, CDR2 FQGNSA. Trimming took 5 bases from V and 1 from J, leaving 11 bases between them. The CDR3 extends over 14 amino acids. The CDR3 DNA sequence: TGTGCCAGCAGCCCCACTCGGGGCCAAGAGACCCAGTACTTC. This gives the protein CASSPTRGQETQYF.

The V gene is TRBV11-2, the J gene TRBJ2-5, with TRBD2 as a possible D gene (6 bases). V lost 5 bases and J 1 base, leaving 8 bases between the germline ends. There are 13 residues in the CDR3. Germline V gene data show CDR1 as SGHAT and CDR2 as FQNNGV. The CDR3 is CASSVGSQETQYF. The CDR3 region has the DNA TGTGCCAGCAGCGTCGGGAGCCAAGAGACCCAGTACTTC. Full variable domain (outside the CDR3, taken from reference TRBV11-2 and TRBJ2-5): EAGVAQSPRYKIIEKRQSVAFWCNPISGHATLYWYQQILGQGPKLLIQFQNNGVVDDSQLPKDRFSAERLKGVDSTLKIQPAKLEDSAVYLCASSVGSQETQYFGPGTRLLVL.

The chain has TRBV2 and TRBJ1-5; 10 nucleotides line up with TRBD1. This CDR3 contains 15 residues. V lost 5 bases, J lost 5 bases, and 6 bases stayed unmatched. Germline lookup yields CDR1 SNHLY and CDR2 FYNNEI. DNA for the CDR3: TGTGCCAGCAGTCGGGGACAGGGGAGTTATCAGCCCCAGCATTTT. It encodes CASSRGQGSYQPQHF.

The rearrangement uses TRBV18 and TRBJ1-6; possibly TRBD1 for D (6 bases). CDR3 length: 16 residues. Trimming left V 2 bases short and J 6 bases short, with 14 bases between. The germline CDR1 and CDR2 sequences are KGHSH and LQKENI. The CDR3 DNA sequence: TGTGCCAGCTCACCAGGGGTCAGGGGAGCTAATTCACCCCTCCACTTT. The encoded protein is CASSPGVRGANSPLHF.

The V gene is TRBV6-5, the J gene TRBJ2-2; D ambiguous. Germline CDR1 is MNHEY and CDR2 is SVGAGI. Deletions cut 6 bases from V and 4 bases from J, with 6 bases between. The CDR3 contains 12 residues. CDR3 DNA sequence: TGTGCCAGCAGCTACACCACCGGGGAGCTGTTTTTT. Translating it yields CASSYTTGELFF.

This clone was observed once. Here the CDR3 reads CASSQDWISEQYF. In nucleotides, the CDR3 is TGCGCCAGCAGCCAAGATTGGATTTCCGAGCAGTACTTC. This rearrangement joins TRBV4-3 to TRBJ2-7; D not certain. The CDR3 contains 13 residues. The germline V gene has CDR1 LGHNA and CDR2 YSLEER. The ends were cut back, 0 bases at V and 6 bases at J, with 9 bases in the middle.

The chain couples TRBV4-3 to TRBJ1-5; the D gene is possibly TRBD1 (5 bases). The CDR3 extends over 16 amino acids. Per the germline V gene, CDR1 is LGHNA and CDR2 is YSLEER. V was cut by 0 bases and J by 0 bases, with 9 bases left in between. CDR3 DNA sequence: TGCGCCAGCAGCCAAGAGAGGGGAGTTAGCAATCAGCCCCAGCATTTT. This translates into CASSQERGVSNQPQHF.

Note on this clone: A read error is likely, as this CDR3 ends without the conserved phenylalanine or tryptophan. The chain carries TRBV5-1 and TRBJ2-7, with D maybe TRBD1 (6 bases). Germline-derived CDR1 and CDR2 are SGHRS and YFSETQ. CDR3 length: 14 amino acids. The V gene lost 4 bases and the J gene lost 2 bases, with 13 bases spanning the gap. CDR3 protein: CASSVRTATYEQYL. CDR3 in DNA: TGCGCCAGCAGCGTGAGGACAGCTACCTACGAGCAGTACCTC.